These T cell receptor beta chains were read from a single sample in a study of shared clonotypes between healthy human individuals. Here immunoSEQ multiplex PCR was the method, and the copy in TCRdb shows in-frame clones only, minus some. In the table there are over 850,000 clones, roughly 74% of which are singletons. Sequenced input: memory CD4+ T cells from PBMCs. The receptors here all came from a man between 18 and 35 years old in good health. Some clones in this sample may be carry-over from other donors' samples. CDR3s include the opening cysteine and the closing phenylalanine or tryptophan. The D gene is left open where the match is weak. Expanded clones are given a class, and other clones once, few, many or no size at all.

D gene	CDR3 length	clone size	V gene	J gene	CDR3 protein	CDR3 DNA
-	14	-	TRBV6-5	TRBJ2-3	CASSSSITTDTQYF	TGTGCCAGCAGTTCCTCGATAACCACAGATACGCAGTATTTT
-	20	-	TRBV2	TRBJ2-1	CATLQHLGTFHPSSYNEQFF	TGTGCCACCCTACAACACCTGGGGACATTCCATCCATCCTCCTACAATGAGCAGTTCTTC
-	13	-	TRBV6-5	TRBJ1-2	CASSSSRRAGYTF	TGTGCCAGCAGTTCTTCCCGACGGGCTGGCTACACCTTC
TRBD1	14	-	TRBV7-3	TRBJ2-1	CASSSQTGGGFRVF	TGTGCCAGCAGCTCGCAGACAGGGGGCGGCTTTCGGGTCTTC
-	13	-	TRBV28	TRBJ2-2	CASRNGITGELFF	TGTGCCAGCAGGAATGGGATCACCGGGGAGCTGTTTTTT
-	14	once	TRBV7-8	TRBJ1-4	CASSPRQGHEKLFF	TGTGCCAGCAGCCCGCGTCAGGGGCACGAAAAACTGTTTTTT
-	14	-	TRBV25-1	TRBJ2-3	CASSGSSETDTQYF	TGTGCCAGCAGTGGATCTAGCGAAACAGATACGCAGTATTTT
-	16	-	TRBV7-3	TRBJ2-2	CASSLNSLAYTGELFF	TGTGCCAGCAGCTTAAATTCACTAGCTTACACCGGGGAGCTGTTTTTT
TRBD1	15	once	TRBV2	TRBJ2-2	CASIVQGAYTGELFF	TGTGCCAGCATCGTACAGGGGGCGTACACCGGGGAGCTGTTTTTT
TRBD2	16	-	TRBV6-6	TRBJ2-1	CASSPMGLAGVGEQFF	TGTGCCAGCAGTCCCATGGGACTAGCGGGAGTAGGTGAGCAGTTCTTC
-	14	few	TRBV7-2	TRBJ2-1	CASSLLPGYNEQFF	TGTGCCAGCAGCTTATTGCCTGGTTACAATGAGCAGTTCTTC
TRBD1	17	-	TRBV28	TRBJ1-5	CASSETGGVYSNQPQHF	TGTGCCAGCAGTGAGACAGGGGGGGTTTATAGCAATCAGCCCCAGCATTTT
-	14	-	TRBV7-2	TRBJ2-7	CASSLGDGRYEQYF	TGTGCCAGCAGCTTAGGGGACGGGAGATACGAGCAGTACTTC
-	14	-	TRBV4-1	TRBJ2-7	CASSRLDSFYEQYF	TGCGCCAGCAGCCGCTTGGACAGCTTCTACGAGCAGTACTTC
-	14	-	TRBV19	TRBJ2-2	CASSISGNTGELFF	TGTGCCAGTAGTATAAGCGGAAACACCGGGGAGCTGTTTTTT
-	13	-	TRBV5-4	TRBJ2-1	CASSLASNNEQFF	TGTGCCAGCAGCTTGGCCTCAAACAATGAGCAGTTCTTC
TRBD2	16	-	TRBV5-4	TRBJ2-1	CASSLGGGRAYNEQFF	TGTGCCAGCAGCTTGGGAGGCGGGAGGGCCTACAATGAGCAGTTCTTC
-	16	-	TRBV19	TRBJ2-7	CASSWGLALRKSEQYF	TGTGCCAGTAGCTGGGGCCTAGCGCTTCGAAAAAGCGAGCAGTACTTC
TRBD1	17	-	TRBV27	TRBJ2-2	CASNIRFGTANTGELFF	TGTGCCAGCAATATCCGATTCGGGACAGCGAACACCGGGGAGCTGTTTTTT
TRBD2	16	-	TRBV4-3	TRBJ2-1	CASSQALAGGRNEQFF	TGCGCCAGCAGCCAGGCCCTAGCGGGGGGGCGCAATGAGCAGTTCTTC
-	17	-	TRBV5-5	TRBJ2-7	CASSLISYPRGTYEQYF	TGTGCCAGCAGCTTGATCAGCTACCCGAGGGGGACCTACGAGCAGTACTTC
-	14	once	TRBV6-1	TRBJ2-7	CASSDQPNSYEQYF	TGTGCCAGCAGTGACCAGCCAAACTCCTACGAGCAGTACTTC
-	13	few	TRBV10-3	TRBJ2-7	CAPTPTDPYEQYF	TGTGCCCCGACTCCGACGGACCCCTACGAGCAGTACTTC
TRBD1	16	-	TRBV5-6	TRBJ1-2	CASSFYTGGATRGYTF	TGTGCCAGCAGCTTCTACACAGGGGGCGCGACTCGAGGCTACACCTTC
-	15	-	TRBV5-4	TRBJ2-6	CASSIRSSGANVLTF	TGTGCCAGCAGCATTAGGAGCTCTGGGGCCAACGTCCTGACTTTC
-	16	-	TRBV28	TRBJ1-2	CASTSPGTPPNYGYTF	TGTGCCAGCACCTCCCCCGGGACGCCTCCTAACTATGGCTACACCTTC
-	12	-	TRBV6-5	TRBJ1-1	CASSYRGSEAFF	TGTGCCAGCAGTTACAGGGGTTCTGAAGCTTTCTTT
-	16	-	TRBV7-2	TRBJ2-3	CASSLLGGTSTDTQYF	TGTGCCAGCAGCTTACTAGGCGGTACTAGCACAGATACGCAGTATTTT
-	16	-	TRBV30	TRBJ2-1	CAWRVRDGRQDNEQFF	TGTGCCTGGAGGGTGAGGGACGGGAGACAGGACAATGAGCAGTTCTTC
-	13	-	TRBV6-1	TRBJ1-2	CASSEARNYGYTF	TGTGCCAGCAGTGAGGCTCGCAATTATGGCTACACCTTC
-	13	-	TRBV29-1	TRBJ1-3	CSVQGWSGNTIYF	TGCAGCGTTCAGGGTTGGTCTGGAAACACCATATATTTT
TRBD2	16	-	TRBV11-3	TRBJ2-5	CASSPGTSAPQETQYF	TGTGCCAGCAGCCCGGGGACTAGCGCTCCCCAAGAGACCCAGTACTTC
-	13	-	TRBV10-1	TRBJ1-1	CANPRCRLTEAFF	TGCGCCAACCCGAGGTGCAGACTCACTGAAGCTTTCTTT
-	17	-	TRBV9	TRBJ2-3	CASSDCGTLNCTDTQYF	TGTGCCAGCAGCGATTGTGGGACTCTCAATTGCACAGATACGCAGTATTTT
-	13	few	TRBV18	TRBJ1-5	CASSPSRDQPQHF	TGTGCCAGCTCACCAAGCCGGGATCAACCCCAGCATTTT
TRBD1	14	-	TRBV28	TRBJ1-2	CASNYGTGIYGYTF	TGTGCCAGCAACTACGGGACAGGGATCTATGGCTACACCTTC
-	15	few	TRBV5-8	TRBJ1-5	CASTSGGYSNQPQHF	TGTGCCAGCACCTCCGGGGGCTATAGCAATCAGCCCCAGCATTTT
-	14	-	TRBV6-1	TRBJ1-4	CASRAQATNEKLFF	TGTGCCAGCAGGGCGCAGGCAACTAATGAAAAACTGTTTTTT
-	13	-	TRBV30	TRBJ1-1	CAWSNSSNTEAFF	TGTGCCTGGAGTAACAGCAGTAACACTGAAGCTTTCTTT
-	15	-	TRBV7-8	TRBJ2-2	CASSFRGRSTGELFF	TGTGCCAGCAGCTTTCGGGGGAGGAGCACCGGGGAGCTGTTTTTT
-	17	-	TRBV5-1	TRBJ2-3	CASSLGGAIRNTDTQYF	TGCGCCAGCAGCTTGGGGGGAGCCATAAGAAACACAGATACGCAGTATTTT
-	15	few	TRBV5-1	TRBJ2-3	CASSLGGRSTDTQYF	TGCGCCAGCAGCTTAGGAGGGAGAAGCACAGATACGCAGTATTTT
-	14	-	TRBV9	TRBJ2-2	CASRWDSLSGELFF	TGTGCCAGCAGATGGGACTCCCTGTCCGGGGAGCTGTTTTTT
-	12	-	TRBV29-1	TRBJ1-2	CSVEGGSYGYTF	TGCAGCGTTGAAGGGGGAAGCTATGGCTACACCTTC
-	15	-	TRBV5-1	TRBJ2-7	CASSPGHTSSYEQYF	TGCGCCAGCAGCCCGGGACATACCAGCTCCTACGAGCAGTACTTC
-	13	-	TRBV4-1	TRBJ2-5	CASSHIDLETQYF	TGCGCCAGCAGCCACATTGACCTGGAGACCCAGTACTTC
-	12	-	TRBV5-1	TRBJ1-2	CASSLGPSAETF	TGCGCCAGCAGCTTGGGACCGTCCGCTGAAACCTTC
-	14	-	TRBV5-1	TRBJ2-3	CASSLSGYTDTQYF	TGCGCCAGCAGCTTGAGCGGTTACACAGATACGCAGTATTTT
TRBD1	18	-	TRBV28	TRBJ2-2	CASSFYSGGQGNTGELFF	TGTGCCAGCAGTTTCTACTCCGGGGGACAGGGGAACACCGGGGAGCTGTTTTTT
-	12	-	TRBV7-2	TRBJ2-3	CASQGRTDTQYF	TGTGCCAGCCAAGGGCGCACAGATACGCAGTATTTT
-	15	-	TRBV25-1	TRBJ2-2	CASSASGEDTGELFF	TGTGCCAGCAGTGCCTCCGGAGAGGACACCGGGGAGCTGTTTTTT
-	15	-	TRBV11-3	TRBJ2-7	CASSLGSGGLYEQYF	TGTGCCAGCAGCTTAGGGTCCGGGGGACTCTACGAGCAGTACTTC
-	15	-	TRBV4-3	TRBJ2-7	CASSQSPGATYEQYF	TGCGCCAGCAGCCAATCCCCCGGGGCCACTTACGAGCAGTACTTC
-	13	-	TRBV5-6	TRBJ1-1	CASARDGNTEAFF	TGTGCCAGCGCGCGGGACGGAAACACTGAAGCTTTCTTT
-	13	-	TRBV6-5	TRBJ1-1	CASSYGRNTEAFF	TGTGCCAGCAGTTATGGTAGGAACACTGAAGCTTTCTTT
TRBD2	15	-	TRBV6-6	TRBJ2-7	CASRSTSGVSYEQYF	TGTGCCAGCAGAAGTACTAGCGGAGTATCCTACGAGCAGTACTTC
TRBD2	16	few	TRBV2	TRBJ2-7	CASSEAATSGNDEQYF	TGTGCCAGCAGTGAAGCAGCGACTAGCGGGAACGACGAGCAGTACTTC
-	14	-	TRBV6-1	TRBJ2-7	CASSESLADYEQYF	TGTGCCAGCAGTGAATCACTAGCAGACTACGAGCAGTACTTC
TRBD2	18	-	TRBV11-3	TRBJ2-5	CASSRGTSGRVSQETQYF	TGTGCCAGCAGCCGTGGGACTAGCGGGAGGGTTAGCCAAGAGACCCAGTACTTC